These 30 T cell receptor beta chains originate from one sample sequenced in a study of shared clonotypes between healthy human individuals. The table came from immunoSEQ multiplex PCR; TCRdb's copy has only in-frame clones and leaves some out. The repertoire has 2 million to 2.5 million clones, more than 90% of them found once; the top ten carry over 0.1%. Sequenced input: naive CD4+ T cells sorted from blood. The sample's subset: CD45RA+ positively selected. These TCRs come from a man between 18 and 29 years old in good health.

In the case of this clone: A read error may produce the germline difference seen at one junction end. The chain carries TRBV30 and TRBJ1-4; a weak D match, TRBD1 (5 bases). The CDR3 contains 14 residues. Germline V gene lookup returns CDR1 GTSNPN and CDR2 SVGIG (reference sequence). Written as DNA, the CDR3 is TGTGCCTGGAGTCAGGGAGCCGGGGATGAAAAGCTGTTTTTT. Translated: CAWSQGAGDEKLFF. Drawing the rest from reference TRBV30 and TRBJ1-4, the complete variable domain is SQTIHQWPATLVQPVGSPLSLECTVEGTSNPNLYWYRQAAGRGLQLLFYSVGIGQISSEVPQNLSASRPQDRQFILSSKKLLLSDSGFYLCAWSQGAGDEKLFFGSGTQLSVL.

The V and J genes are TRBV5-1 and TRBJ1-6; 7 nucleotides match TRBD1. Trimming cost V 0 bases and J 6 bases; bases outside gene matches: 6. Germline V lookup: CDR1 SGHRS, CDR2 YFSETQ. The CDR3 extends over 16 amino acids. This CDR3 is CASSLATDRVNSPLHF. The CDR3 DNA reads TGCGCCAGCAGCTTGGCCACCGACAGGGTTAATTCACCCCTCCACTTT.

V gene TRBV5-1 combines with J gene TRBJ1-2, with D maybe TRBD1 (6 bases). The CDR3 consists of 14 residues. Looked up from germline, CDR1 is SGHRS and CDR2 is YFSETQ. Trimming took 0 bases from V and 5 from J, leaving 11 bases between them. CDR3 coding DNA: TGCGCCAGCAGCTTGGCAGGGGACGGGTATGGCTACACCTTC. Its protein product is CASSLAGDGYGYTF.

This clone appeared once. The gene calls are TRBV11-2 and TRBJ1-1; no firm D call. The V gene's germline CDR1 is SGHAT and CDR2 FQNNGV. V dropped 5 bases and J dropped 10 bases, with 14 bases sitting between them. The CDR3 covers 12 residues. The CDR3 DNA sequence: TGTGCCAGCAGCGCGTCAATCGGTCCAGCTTTCTTT. This translates into CASSASIGPAFF.

This rearrangement joins TRBV5-1 to TRBJ2-3; D not resolved. Germline V CDR1 and CDR2: SGHRS, YFSETQ. The CDR3 totals 14 residues. V was shortened by 1 base and J by 6 bases, with 12 bases between the two germline ends. CDR3 region: CASSLSGQDDTQYF. CDR3 coding DNA: TGCGCCAGCAGCTTGAGTGGGCAGGACGATACGCAGTATTTT.

This clone has only a few counts. The rearrangement links TRBV27 to TRBJ1-2; maybe TRBD1 (5 bases). Germline V gives CDR1 MNHEY, CDR2 SMNVEV (reference sequence). The CDR3 contains 15 residues. As DNA, the CDR3 is TGTGCTACCACCCGGGGACGGGGGTCTAACTATGGCTACACCTTC. It codes for CATTRGRGSNYGYTF.

The chain has TRBV7-8 and TRBJ2-2; a weak D match, TRBD2 (5 bases). Trimming stripped 6 bases from V and 4 bases from J, with 12 bases between. CDR1 and CDR2 from the germline V gene are SGHVS and FQNEAQ. This CDR3 spans 14 amino acids. The CDR3 here is CASRTLASTGELFF. The CDR3 nucleotides are TGTGCCAGCAGGACGTTAGCGAGCACCGGGGAGCTGTTTTTT.

The chain has TRBV13 and TRBJ1-1, with TRBD1 matching 8 bases. V lost 6 bases, J lost 1 base, and 4 bases stayed unmatched. CDR3 length: 14 residues. CDR1 and CDR2 (germline): PRHDT, FYEKMQ (reference sequence). The CDR3 sequence is CASRFDRGNTEAFF. CDR3 in DNA: TGTGCCAGCAGATTCGACAGGGGGAACACTGAAGCTTTCTTT.

The chain links TRBV4-2 to TRBJ2-4; no clear D gene. The germline V and J ends were trimmed by 1 base and 6 bases, with 10 bases remaining between them. CDR3 length equals 14 residues. CDR1 is LGHNA, CDR2 YNFKEQ, per germline. The CDR3 region is CASSQVDGVNIQYF. CDR3 coding DNA: TGTGCCAGCAGCCAAGTCGATGGGGTAAACATTCAGTACTTC.

About this clone itself: The same CDR3 also results from other DNA sequences found in this sample. The rearrangement joins TRBV4-3 to TRBJ1-2, with D unresolved. Germline values: CDR1 LGHNA, CDR2 YSLEER. V was shortened by 0 bases and J by 1 base, with 0 bases between the two germline ends. CDR3 length equals 12 residues. This CDR3 is CASSQDNYGYTF. Here the CDR3 DNA reads TGCGCCAGCAGCCAAGATAACTATGGCTACACCTTC.

The chain links TRBV7-2 to TRBJ2-1, with 10 bases lining up with TRBD2. CDR3 size: 18 residues. In germline, CDR1 is SGHTA, CDR2 FQGNSA. Germline trimming cut 8 bases from V and 5 bases from J; bases unmatched to any gene: 18. The CDR3 sequence is CASSPVVILAGADNEQFF. DNA for the CDR3: TGTGCCAGCTCCCCAGTAGTTATCCTAGCGGGAGCTGACAATGAGCAGTTCTTC.

V is TRBV6-6 and J is TRBJ2-2; tentatively, D is TRBD1 or TRBD2 (5 bases each). There are 13 residues in the CDR3. Trimming took off 11 bases at V and 5 bases at J, with 15 bases between the two ends. Germline V gene sequence: CDR1 MNHNY, CDR2 SVGAGI (reference sequence). This CDR3 is CALTGGPTGELFF. As DNA, the CDR3 is TGTGCCCTAACTGGGGGACCGACCGGGGAGCTGTTTTTT.

The chain combines TRBV6-1 with TRBJ1-1; possible D gene TRBD1, 6 bases. The germline gives CDR1 MNHNS, CDR2 SASEGT. CDR3 size: 12 residues. V lost 1 base, J lost 10 bases, and 10 bases lay in between. In nucleotides, the CDR3 is TGTGCCAGCAGTGAAGAGGGGGGGGCAGCTTTCTTT. Protein: CASSEEGGAAFF.

V and J are TRBV27 and TRBJ2-7; a weak D match, TRBD1 (6 bases). V was cut by 0 bases and J by 0 bases, with 12 bases left in between. This CDR3 region has 16 residues. Germline CDR1 reads MNHEY; CDR2 reads SMNVEV (reference sequence). The CDR3 DNA sequence: TGTGCCAGCAGTTTATCCCAGGGGCTCCGCTCCTACGAGCAGTACTTC. Amino acids: CASSLSQGLRSYEQYF.

This chain joins TRBV10-3 and TRBJ1-5; D unclear. With 0 bases removed from V and 3 bases from J, the gap between germline ends came to 15 bases. The CDR3 contains 17 residues. Germline CDR1 is ENHRY and CDR2 is SYGVKD. As DNA, the CDR3 is TGTGCCATCAGTGAGTCGTCGGTTTATAGGGTCAATCAGCCCCAGCATTTT. Amino acid sequence: CAISESSVYRVNQPQHF.

Notes on this clone: At one end the junction does not follow the germline gene, possibly because of a read error. CDR3 nucleotide sequence: TGTGCCGGCAGTGAAGTAACAGGGGGCTCTGGGGCCAACGTCCTGACTTTC. This encodes CAGSEVTGGSGANVLTF. The chain recombines TRBV25-1 with TRBJ2-6; 8 bases fit TRBD1. The CDR3 is 17 residues long. The germline V gene has CDR1 MGHDK and CDR2 SYGVNS.

A single count supports this clone. The chain uses TRBV18 and TRBJ2-1; D call uncertain. The germline V gene encodes CDR1 KGHSH and CDR2 LQKENI. The ends were cut back, 4 bases at V and 6 bases at J, with 22 bases in the middle. The CDR3 consists of 17 residues. CDR3 region: CASSRQYFSTGSNEQFF. The CDR3 DNA sequence: TGTGCCAGCTCACGACAATACTTTAGTACGGGTTCCAATGAGCAGTTCTTC. Full variable domain (missing parts from reference TRBV18 and TRBJ2-1): NAGVMQNPRHLVRRRGQEARLRCSPMKGHSHVYWYRQLPEEGLKFMVYLQKENIIDESGMPKERFSAEFPKEGPSILRIQQVVRGDSAAYFCASSRQYFSTGSNEQFFGPGTRLTVL.

The CDR3 loop is CASSSRTETYEQYF. The CDR3 DNA follows: TGTGCCAGCAGTTCCCGGACAGAGACCTACGAGCAGTACTTC. J is TRBJ2-7 and V is TRBV6-1; a possible D gene is TRBD1 (6 bases). Per the germline V gene, CDR1 is MNHNS and CDR2 is SASEGT. Trimming pared 5 bases from V and 2 bases from J, leaving 13 bases between. The length of the CDR3 is 14 residues.

This chain connects TRBV28 to TRBJ2-5, with D perhaps TRBD1 (6 bases). The V gene's germline CDR1 is MDHEN and CDR2 SYDVKM. This CDR3 has 17 residues. V lost 3 bases and J 7 bases, leaving 24 bases between the germline ends. CDR3 loop: CASSFASTGSGRWTQYF. Here the CDR3 DNA reads TGTGCCAGCAGTTTTGCCTCCACAGGGTCGGGTCGGTGGACCCAGTACTTC.

As regards this clone: At the DNA level, this CDR3 is encoded by other sequences in the same sample as well. In DNA form, the CDR3 reads TGTGCCAGCAGTTACCTCAGGGTTGGCGAGCAGTACTTC. Protein: CASSYLRVGEQYF. This sequence joins TRBV6-5 and TRBJ2-7; D might be TRBD1 (5 bases). Germline CDR1 is MNHEY and CDR2 is SVGAGI. The length of the CDR3 is 13 residues. Trimming removed 2 bases from V and 6 bases from J, with 11 bases in between.

The chain links TRBV5-1 to TRBJ1-2; D gene ambiguous. Germline CDR1 and CDR2: SGHRS and YFSETQ. V dropped 5 bases and J dropped 4 bases, with 15 bases sitting between them. This CDR3 is built from 14 residues. The DNA for the CDR3 is TGCGCCAGCAGACCCGGACTCTTTGGCTATGGCTACACCTTC. Its protein is CASRPGLFGYGYTF.

V gene TRBV9 combines with J gene TRBJ2-3; a possible D gene is TRBD2 (6 bases). V was pared by 3 bases and J by 2 bases, with 19 bases between. The germline V gene encodes CDR1 SGDLS and CDR2 YYNGEE. The CDR3 covers 17 residues. The CDR3 here is CASSGASGGPATDTQYF. As DNA, the CDR3 is TGTGCCAGCAGCGGAGCGTCCGGAGGGCCCGCCACAGATACGCAGTATTTT.

The chain links TRBV28 to TRBJ2-1; 8 bases are a match to TRBD2. V trimming: 5 bases; J trimming: 5 bases; junction bases outside the gene matches: 11. From germline, CDR1 is MDHEN and CDR2 SYDVKM. CDR3 length: 16 amino acids. The CDR3 protein is CASSRPGGGSDNEQFF. The CDR3 DNA reads as TGTGCCAGCAGTCGCCCGGGCGGGGGGTCCGACAATGAGCAGTTCTTC.

The chain carries TRBV6-5 and TRBJ2-7; the match to TRBD2 covers 9 bases. V shed 0 bases, J shed 4 bases, and the junction held 7 bases outside the gene matches. CDR3 length: 16 residues. CDR1 and CDR2 from the germline V gene are MNHEY and SVGAGI. The CDR3 sequence: CASSYSKGLAKYEQYF. In DNA, the CDR3 is TGTGCCAGCAGTTACTCGAAAGGACTAGCGAAATACGAGCAGTACTTC.

The rearrangement uses TRBV28 and TRBJ1-6, with D uncertain. Germline CDR1 MDHEN, CDR2 SYDVKM. Trimming removed 6 bases from V and 0 bases from J, with 21 bases in between. This CDR3 is 19 amino acids long. The CDR3 bases are TGTGCCAGCAGCGTGCCAACTGGGCGTGGGTTCTCCTATAATTCACCCCTCCACTTT. Amino acid sequence: CASSVPTGRGFSYNSPLHF.

V gene TRBV5-6 combines with J gene TRBJ1-1, with D perhaps TRBD1 (5 bases). There are 15 residues in the CDR3. V was trimmed by 4 bases and J by 0 bases, leaving 13 bases between them. Germline V gene data show CDR1 as SGHDT and CDR2 as YYEEEE. Written as DNA, the CDR3 is TGTGCCAGCAGCCGCCAAGACAGAATGAACACTGAAGCTTTCTTT. Residues: CASSRQDRMNTEAFF.

The chain employs TRBV27 and TRBJ1-5, with D unresolved. CDR1 and CDR2 (germline): MNHEY, SMNVEV (reference sequence). The CDR3 spans 14 residues. The germline V and J ends were trimmed by 0 bases and 6 bases, with 9 bases remaining between them. The CDR3 DNA is TGTGCCAGCAGTTTATCGAGAGCAGGTCAGCCCCAGCATTTT. Residues: CASSLSRAGQPQHF.

With respect to this clone: Additional DNA sequences in this sample encode the identical CDR3. The chain employs TRBV5-1 and TRBJ2-5, with 10 positions matching TRBD2. The CDR3 totals 15 residues. V gave up 0 bases and J gave up 4 bases; unmatched junction bases: 3. CDR1 SGHRS and CDR2 YFSETQ come from the germline V gene. This CDR3 is CASSLGLAGAETQYF. The DNA for the CDR3 is TGCGCCAGCAGCTTGGGTCTAGCGGGAGCAGAGACCCAGTACTTC.

The chain combines TRBV9 with TRBJ2-3, with TRBD2 identical over 9 bases. Trimming at V came to 4 bases and at J to 3 bases, leaving 12 bases not matched to a gene. Germline CDR1 is SGDLS and CDR2 is YYNGEE. The CDR3 totals 17 residues. CDR3 sequence reads: CASSLSPPGLATDTQYF. CDR3 DNA sequence: TGTGCCAGCAGCCTAAGCCCACCGGGACTAGCAACAGATACGCAGTATTTT.

The chain links TRBV11-1 to TRBJ2-5, with TRBD2 as a possible D gene (5 bases). Trimming took 5 bases from V and 5 from J, leaving 12 bases between them. The length of the CDR3 is 13 residues. Germline values: CDR1 SGHAT, CDR2 FQDESV (reference sequence). The CDR3 spells CASSQDLKETQYF. The DNA of the CDR3 is TGTGCCAGCAGCCAGGACTTGAAGGAGACCCAGTACTTC.